The subject of this entry is one TCR beta chain. Germline lookup yields CDR1 MNHEY and CDR2 SMNVEV (reference sequence). V was pared by 5 bases and J by 6 bases, with 13 bases between. The length of the CDR3 is 13 residues. The data stem from a study of radiotherapy plus CTLA-4 blockade in lung cancer. The protocol was immunoSEQ multiplex PCR, while the TCRdb copy is restricted to in-frame clones and leaves out a portion. Seen here are around 45,000 clones, 65% to 70% observed once, and the top ten hold approximately 23%. This sequence was found in a human donor with non-small cell lung cancer who had a partial response to radiotherapy plus ipilimumab. Sequenced material: peripheral blood, taken from a patient treated with radiotherapy plus ipilimumab. The chain uses TRBV27 and TRBJ1-1; weak D call: TRBD1 (6 bases). This CDR3 reads CASSQTGYPEAFF. The CDR3 region has the DNA TGTGCCAGCAGTCAAACAGGGTACCCTGAAGCTTTCTTT.